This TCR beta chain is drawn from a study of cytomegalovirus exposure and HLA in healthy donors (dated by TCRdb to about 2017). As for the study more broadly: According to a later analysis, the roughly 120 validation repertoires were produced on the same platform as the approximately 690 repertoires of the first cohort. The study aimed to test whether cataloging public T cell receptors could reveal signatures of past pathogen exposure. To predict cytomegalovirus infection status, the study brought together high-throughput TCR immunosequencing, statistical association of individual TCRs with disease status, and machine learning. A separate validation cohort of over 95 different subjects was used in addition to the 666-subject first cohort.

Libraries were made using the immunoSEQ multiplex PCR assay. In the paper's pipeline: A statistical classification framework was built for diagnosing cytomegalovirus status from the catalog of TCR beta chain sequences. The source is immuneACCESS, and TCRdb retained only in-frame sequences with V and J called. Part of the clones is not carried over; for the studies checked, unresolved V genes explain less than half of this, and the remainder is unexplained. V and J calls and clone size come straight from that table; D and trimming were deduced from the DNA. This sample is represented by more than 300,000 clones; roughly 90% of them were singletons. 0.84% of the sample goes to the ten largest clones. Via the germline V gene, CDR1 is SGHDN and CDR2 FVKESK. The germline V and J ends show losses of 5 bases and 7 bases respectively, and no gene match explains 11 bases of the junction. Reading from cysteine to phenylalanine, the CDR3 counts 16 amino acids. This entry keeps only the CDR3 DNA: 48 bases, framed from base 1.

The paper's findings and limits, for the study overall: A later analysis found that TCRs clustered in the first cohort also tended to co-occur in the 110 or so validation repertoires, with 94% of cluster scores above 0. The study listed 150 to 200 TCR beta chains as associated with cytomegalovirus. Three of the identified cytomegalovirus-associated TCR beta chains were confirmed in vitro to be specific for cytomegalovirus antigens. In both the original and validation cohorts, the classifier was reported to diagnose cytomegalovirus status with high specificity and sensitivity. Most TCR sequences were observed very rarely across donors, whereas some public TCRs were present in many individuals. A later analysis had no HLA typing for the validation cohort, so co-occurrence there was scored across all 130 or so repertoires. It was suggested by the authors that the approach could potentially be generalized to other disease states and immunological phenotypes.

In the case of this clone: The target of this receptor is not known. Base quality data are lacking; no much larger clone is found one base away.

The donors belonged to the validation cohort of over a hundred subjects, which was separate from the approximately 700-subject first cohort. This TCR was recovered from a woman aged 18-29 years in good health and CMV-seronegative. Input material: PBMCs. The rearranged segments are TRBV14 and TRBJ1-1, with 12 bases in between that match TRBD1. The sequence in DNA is TGTGCCAGCAGCTCCCGGGACAGGGGGCATGGGAATGAAGCTTTCTTT. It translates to CASSSRDRGHGNEAFF.